The 6 T cell receptor beta chains reported below all come from one sample, sequenced in a study of T cells in women clearing cervical HPV infection. Using immunoSEQ multiplex PCR, the repertoire was profiled, and TCRdb retains in-frame clones only, with some absent. This repertoire includes around 33,000 clones. The sequencing sample was made of blood buffy coat. The receptors come from a woman aged 18-69 years with a cervical HPV16 infection that either progressed to CIN3+ or cleared (not recorded which).

Comments on this clone: The CDR3 end lies 3 residues beyond the end of the read and is filled in from the germline J gene. The genes are TRBV10-3 and TRBJ2-1, with 14 bases that match TRBD2. Trimming cost V 3 bases and J 7 bases; bases outside gene matches: 5. Germline V lookup: CDR1 ENHRY, CDR2 SYGVKD. The CDR3 consists of 16 residues. The CDR3 reads CAISDGTSGSVNEQFF. The DNA read from the CDR3 is TGTGCCATCAGTGACGGGACTAGCGGGAGTGTAAATGAG.

Worth noting for this clone: The read halts 3 residues ahead of the CDR3 end, with the missing end drawn from the germline J gene. The gene calls are TRBV15 and TRBJ2-5; D possibly corresponds to TRBD1 (5 bases). This CDR3 spans 13 amino acids. The V gene's germline CDR1 is LNHNV and CDR2 YYDKDF (reference sequence). Trimming cost V 1 base and J 2 bases, with 5 bases left between them. The sequenced CDR3 bases are TGTGCCACCAGCAGAGGACAGCAAGAGACC. This sequence encodes CATSRGQQET. The entire CDR3 sequence reads CATSRGQQETQYF.

About this clone: The CDR3 goes on 3 residues after the read ends, and that part is filled in from the germline J gene. V is TRBV20-1 and J is TRBJ2-3, with a tentative D call TRBD1 (5 bases). The V gene lost 0 bases and the J gene lost 5 bases, with 18 bases spanning the gap. This CDR3 comprises 16 residues. Per germline, CDR1 DFQATT and CDR2 SNEGSKA (reference sequence). The CDR3 loop reads CSARDSPTEARDTQYF. CDR3 DNA, as far as it was read: TGCAGTGCTAGAGATTCCCCGACAGAAGCGAGAGATACG.

Note on this clone: The CDR3 goes on 3 residues after the read ends, and that part is filled in from the germline J gene. The chain employs TRBV18 and TRBJ1-1; D gene ambiguous. V shed 6 bases and J shed 1 base, with 6 bases lying between them. The CDR3 is 12 residues long. Germline loops: CDR1 KGHSH, CDR2 LQKENI. CDR3 sequence: CASSKPNTEAFF. The CDR3 bases that were read are TGTGCCAGCTCCAAGCCGAACACTGAA.

This CDR3 reads CASSEGVGLTEAFF. The DNA read from the CDR3 is TGTGCCAGCAGTGAAGGGGTTGGGCTCACTGAA. The chain recombines TRBV7-9 with TRBJ1-1, with D possibly TRBD1 on 5 matching bases. Read sequence stops 3 residues before the CDR3 end, and the germline J gene provides the missing end. In germline, CDR1 is SEHNR, CDR2 FQNEAQ (reference sequence). V was cut by 6 bases and J by 4 bases, with 15 bases left in between. The CDR3 runs 14 residues.

Notes on this clone: The read comes to an end 3 residues before the CDR3 does, leaving the germline J gene to fill in the end. The J gene is TRBJ2-1, the V gene TRBV6-1; 8 bases align to TRBD2. Germline assignment: CDR1 MNHNS and CDR2 SASEGT. The CDR3 contains 16 residues. Unmatched junction bases numbered 4, after V lost 2 bases and J lost 1 base. The CDR3 bases that were read are TGTGCCAGCAGTGAATTTGCGGGGGGATCCTACAATGAG. Its translation: CASSEFAGGSYNE. In full, the CDR3 is CASSEFAGGSYNEQFF.